The 10 T cell receptor beta chains below come from one sample, sequenced in a study of T-cell reconstitution after alpha-beta-depleted transplantation in children. Construction of the TCRbeta library involved unique molecular identifiers. One entry per CDR3 protein, called by TCRdb with MiXCR from the PCR reads. The table shows approximately 400,000 distinct CDR3 sequences, with roughly 11% occurring only once. The specimen comprised PBMCs from the stem cell graft donor, sampled from the stem cell graft. These receptors all come from a human donor who donated a stem cell graft to a child with acute myeloid leukemia.

The sample holds a few counts of this clonotype. The CDR3 coding sequence is TGCAGTGCTGACAGGACCCAAGAGACCCAGTACTTC. Translated, it gives CSADRTQETQYF. The chain employs TRBV20-1 and TRBJ2-5; TRBD1 might be the D (6 bases). The V end lost 5 bases, the J end lost 1 base, and 8 bases lay between the germline ends. The CDR3 runs 12 residues. Germline CDR1 is DFQATT and CDR2 is SNEGSKA (reference sequence).

This clonotype was counted only a few times. The CDR3 is CASDDRDYNEQFF. The CDR3 DNA sequence: TGTGCCAGTGACGACAGGGACTACAATGAGCAGTTCTTC. The chain links TRBV19 to TRBJ2-1; 7 bases align to TRBD1. The CDR3 totals 13 residues. Germline assignment: CDR1 LNHDA and CDR2 SQIVND (reference sequence). With 8 bases clipped from V and 3 bases from J, the junction kept 4 bases outside the gene matches.

This clonotype has ten or more counts. The chain employs TRBV6-1 and TRBJ2-2; 10 bases line up with TRBD2. V was pared by 6 bases and J by 2 bases, with 3 bases of the junction left unmatched. The CDR3 runs to 15 residues. CDR1 is MNHNS, CDR2 SASEGT, per germline. The DNA of the CDR3 is TGTGCCAGCAGCATAGCGGGAGGCAACACCGGGGAGCTGTTTTTT. Translated: CASSIAGGNTGELFF.

This clonotype was seen a handful of times. A junction boundary mismatches the germline segment, possibly from a read error. This chain uses TRBV29-1 with TRBJ2-7; D assignment may be TRBD1 or TRBD2 (5 bases each). CDR1 is SQVTM and CDR2 is ANQGSEA in the germline V gene. The CDR3 totals 14 residues. The CDR3 loop is CSVEGGTMNYEQYF. The CDR3 region has the DNA TGCAGCGTCGAAGGTGGGACGATGAATTACGAGCAGTACTTC.

This chain uses TRBV20-1 with TRBJ2-3, with 7 bases identical to TRBD2. The trim removed 0 bases at V and 2 bases at J, leaving 14 bases unmatched. The CDR3 has 18 residues. Germline loops: CDR1 DFQATT, CDR2 SNEGSKA (reference sequence). The CDR3 DNA reads TGCAGTGCTAGAGATTATCGGCGGGAGAGGGCCCTCACAGATACGCAGTATTTT. Translating gives CSARDYRRERALTDTQYF.

This clonotype was counted at least ten times. The rearrangement joins TRBV5-1 to TRBJ2-7; weak D call: TRBD1 (5 bases). Trimming removed 1 base at V and 3 bases at J, with 5 bases between. In germline, CDR1 is SGHRS, CDR2 YFSETQ. The CDR3 contains 12 residues. CDR3 sequence (DNA): TGCGCCAGCAGCTTGCAGGGCTACGAGCAGTACTTC. Amino acids: CASSLQGYEQYF.

J is TRBJ2-1 and V is TRBV20-1; TRBD1 aligns across 11 bases. The CDR3 loop spans 14 amino acids. The ends lost 5 bases at V and 8 bases at J; junction bases unmatched: 8. The V gene's germline CDR1 is DFQATT and CDR2 SNEGSKA (reference sequence). The CDR3 protein is CSAAGTGGWDEQFF. The CDR3, as DNA: TGCAGTGCTGCAGGGACAGGGGGATGGGATGAGCAGTTCTTC.

A note on this clonotype: One end of the junction does not line up with germline, which may come from a read error. Here the CDR3 DNA reads TGTGCCAGCAGCCAATTAAACAGGGGCACCGGGGAGCTGCTTTTT. Residues: CASSQLNRGTGELLF. This sequence joins TRBV3-1 and TRBJ2-2; 7 bases agree with TRBD1. The CDR3 has 15 residues. The germline CDR1 and CDR2 sequences are LGHDT and YNNKEL (reference sequence).

This chain links TRBV7-9 with TRBJ2-2; the match to TRBD2 covers 13 bases. V gave up 8 bases and J gave up 5 bases; unmatched junction bases: 5. Germline-derived CDR1 and CDR2 are SEHNR and FQNEAQ (reference sequence). The length of the CDR3 is 15 residues. CDR3 region: CASRLAGGQTGELFF. In DNA form, the CDR3 reads TGTGCCAGCCGACTAGCGGGAGGCCAAACCGGGGAGCTGTTTTTT.

The sample holds many counts of this clonotype. The chain recombines TRBV3-1 with TRBJ2-7; D is uncertain. This CDR3 has 11 residues. Trimming took off 6 bases at V and 3 bases at J, with 6 bases between the two ends. CDR1 is LGHDT, CDR2 YNNKEL, per germline (reference sequence). The DNA of the CDR3 is TGTGCCAGCAGTGGCAACTACGAGCAGTACTTC. This translates into CASSGNYEQYF.